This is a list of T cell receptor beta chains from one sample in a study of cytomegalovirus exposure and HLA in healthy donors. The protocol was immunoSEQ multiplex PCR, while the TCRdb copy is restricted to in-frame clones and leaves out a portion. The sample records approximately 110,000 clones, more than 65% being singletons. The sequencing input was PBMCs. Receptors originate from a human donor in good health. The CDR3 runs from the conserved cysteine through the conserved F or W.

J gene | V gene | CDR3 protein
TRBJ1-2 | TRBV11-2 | CASSLGQHGSNYGYTF
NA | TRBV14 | CASSQALEGPGKSSRYEQYF
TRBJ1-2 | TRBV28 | CASTYQGVYGYTF
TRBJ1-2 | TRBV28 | CASSLQGLGSRNYGYTF
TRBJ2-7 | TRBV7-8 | CASSPGTGVEQYF
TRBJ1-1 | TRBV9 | CASSPNRGVNTEAFF
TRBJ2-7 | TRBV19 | CASSMQREASYEQYF
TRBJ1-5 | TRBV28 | CASSGMGQGNQPQHF
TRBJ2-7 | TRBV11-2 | CASSLVGRGRPYEQYF
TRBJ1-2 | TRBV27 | CASKGSGGPVGYTF
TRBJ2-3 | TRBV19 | CASTTGQASTDTQYF
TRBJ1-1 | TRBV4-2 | CASSQDSNTEAFF
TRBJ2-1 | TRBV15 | CATSRDGGPGTGAYNEQFF
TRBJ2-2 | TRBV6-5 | CASEQGAGGELFF
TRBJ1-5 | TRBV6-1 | CASSGGTGEFGNQPQHF
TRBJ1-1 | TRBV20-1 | CSAKRDTEAFF
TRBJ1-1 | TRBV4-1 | CASSPRGGGTEAFF
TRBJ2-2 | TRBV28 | CASSLWGTVKSGELFF
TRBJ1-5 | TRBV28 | CASQVGQAYQPQHF
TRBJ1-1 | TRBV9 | CASSVDRTPHTEAFF
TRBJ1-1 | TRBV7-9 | CASSLGEGLGAFF
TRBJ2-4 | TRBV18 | CASSRGGGLAKNIQYF
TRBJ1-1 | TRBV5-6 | CASSIGGRTVTEAFF
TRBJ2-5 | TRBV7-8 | CASSNRDSQETQYF
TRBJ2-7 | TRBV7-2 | CASSSGLAGAYEQYF
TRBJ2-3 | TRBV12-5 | CASGSEGDTQYF
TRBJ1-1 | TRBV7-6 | CASSQQGRNTEAFF
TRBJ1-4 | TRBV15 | CATSRGTGKEKLFF
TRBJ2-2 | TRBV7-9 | CASSLSENTGELFF
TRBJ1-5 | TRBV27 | CASSLTRNRAGQPQHF
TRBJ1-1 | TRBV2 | CASGPKPRTEAFF
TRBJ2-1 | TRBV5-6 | CASAPWYRGNEQFF
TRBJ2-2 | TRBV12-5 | CASGLVGREKHRGAVF
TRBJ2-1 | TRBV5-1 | CASSLSGTSGAENEQFF
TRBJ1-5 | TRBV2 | CASSEGNRVQPQHF
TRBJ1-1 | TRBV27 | CASSLNGGFMNTEAFF
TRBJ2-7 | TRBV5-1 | CASSSSAGAHEQYF
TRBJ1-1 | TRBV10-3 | CAISDQGLNTEAFF
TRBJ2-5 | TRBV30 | CAWSEAGLQETQYF
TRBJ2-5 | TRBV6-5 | CASSYSGLAFQETQYF
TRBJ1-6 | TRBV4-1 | CASSRTQGANSPLHF
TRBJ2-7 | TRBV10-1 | CASSVRGTSRPEQYF
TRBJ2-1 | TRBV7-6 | CASSVTGGAYNEQFF
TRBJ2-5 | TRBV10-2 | CASASGRAAETQYF
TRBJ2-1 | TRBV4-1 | CASSQARGTYNEQFF
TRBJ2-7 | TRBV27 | CASSLAGASPGYEQYF
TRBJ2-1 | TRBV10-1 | CASTQAPGAPYNEQFF
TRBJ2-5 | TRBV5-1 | CASSLEETDLQETQYF